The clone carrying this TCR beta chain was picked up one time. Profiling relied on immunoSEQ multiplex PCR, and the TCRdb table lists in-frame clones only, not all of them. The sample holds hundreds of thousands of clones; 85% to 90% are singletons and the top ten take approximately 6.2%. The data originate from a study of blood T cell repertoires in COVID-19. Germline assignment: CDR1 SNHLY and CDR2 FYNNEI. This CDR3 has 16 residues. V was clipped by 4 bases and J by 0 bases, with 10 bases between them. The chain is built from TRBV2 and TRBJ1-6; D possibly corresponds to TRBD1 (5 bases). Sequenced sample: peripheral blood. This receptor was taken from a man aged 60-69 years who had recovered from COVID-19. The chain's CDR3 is CASSAGGSSYNSPLHF. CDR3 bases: TGTGCCAGCAGTGCGGGGGGGAGCTCCTATAATTCACCCCTCCACTTT.